This is a list of T cell receptor beta chains from one sample in a study of shared clonotypes between healthy human individuals. Method: immunoSEQ multiplex PCR; TCRdb's copy keeps in-frame clones and lacks some. The sample has hundreds of thousands of clones, 85% to 95% seen once. Sequenced sample: naive CD8+ T cells sorted from blood. The receptors were gathered from a woman in her twenties or thirties in good health. Both conserved end residues are part of each CDR3. Fields, in order: J gene, V gene, clone size, D gene, CDR3 DNA, CDR3 protein. D genes are given only for firm matches. Clone size is not always given. Where it is, it says once, few, many or a class for expanded clones.

TRBJ1-3 TRBV9 NA NA TGTGCCAGCAGCGTTGCGGGGGCTGGAAACACCATATATTTT CASSVAGAGNTIYF
TRBJ2-2 TRBV7-9 NA NA TGTGCCAGCAGCTTATCAGCGGCGGACGGGGAGCTGTTTTTT CASSLSAADGELFF
TRBJ1-2 TRBV28 NA NA TGTGCCAGCAGAATGACAGCTAACTATGGCTACACCTTC CASRMTANYGYTF
TRBJ2-7 TRBV27 NA NA TGTGCCAGCGGGGCCACCGCCCACTACGAGCAGTACTTC CASGATAHYEQYF
TRBJ2-7 TRBV5-6 NA TRBD1 TGTGCCAGCCTTATGGAGGGACAGGGGATTTACGAGCAGTACTTC CASLMEGQGIYEQYF
TRBJ2-3 TRBV27 NA NA TGTGCCAGCAGTTCGGGGGCTAGCCGCACAGATACGCAGTATTTT CASSSGASRTDTQYF
TRBJ2-2 TRBV14 NA TRBD2 TGTGCCAGCAGCCAAGCCGGTCGGGTAGCGGGAGTTACCGGGGAGCTGTTTTTT CASSQAGRVAGVTGELFF
TRBJ1-1 TRBV13 NA TRBD1 TGTGCCAGCAGACCTACTAACAGGGGACGGACTGAAGCTTTCTTT CASRPTNRGRTEAFF
TRBJ2-5 TRBV7-2 once NA TGTGCCAGCAGCCCCGAAGACGACAGATCTGGGGAGACCCAGTACTTC CASSPEDDRSGETQYF
TRBJ2-3 TRBV28 once TRBD2 TGTGCCAGCAGTTTGAGCCTAGCGGAAGATACGCAGTATTTT CASSLSLAEDTQYF
TRBJ2-1 TRBV2 NA NA TGTGCCAGCAGGGCCATTATGGGGGATGAGCAGTTCTTC CASRAIMGDEQFF
TRBJ1-4 TRBV4-1 NA NA TGCGCCAGCAGCCAAGGGGTCTCGGCTAATGAAAAACTGTTTTTT CASSQGVSANEKLFF
TRBJ2-7 TRBV19 NA NA TGTGCCAGTAGTTCCCGGACAGACTACGAGCAGTACTTC CASSSRTDYEQYF
TRBJ2-1 TRBV7-9 NA NA TGTGCCAGCAGCAGTAGCTATGAGCAGTTCTTC CASSSSYEQFF
TRBJ1-2 TRBV27 NA NA TGTGCCAGCAGTTTAAGGGGTAACTATGGCTACACCTTC CASSLRGNYGYTF
TRBJ2-1 TRBV28 NA NA TGTGCCAGCAATGGCCAGGGGGGGCGAAATGAGCAGTTCTTC CASNGQGGRNEQFF
TRBJ2-7 TRBV27 NA NA TGTGCCAGCAGTTTACGGTACTACGACGAGCAGTACTTC CASSLRYYDEQYF
TRBJ2-3 TRBV7-3 NA NA TGTGCCAGCAGCCATGGGGGGACAGATACGCAGTATTTT CASSHGGTDTQYF
TRBJ2-7 TRBV18 NA NA TGTGCCAGCTCACCGACGGACAGTCGAAGCGGGGCCCCCTACGAGCAGTACTTC CASSPTDSRSGAPYEQYF
TRBJ2-7 TRBV5-8 NA NA TGTGCCAGCACCCCTGGCAGGGGAATCTACGAGCAGTACTTC CASTPGRGIYEQYF
TRBJ2-1 TRBV29-1 NA NA TGCAGCGTTGGTCTAGGGTACAATGAGCAGTTCTTC CSVGLGYNEQFF
TRBJ2-7 TRBV21-1 NA NA TGTGCCAGCAGCAAACGAAGCAAGGTAAGCACGGGCTATTCCTACGAGCAGTACTTC CASSKRSKVSTGYSYEQYF
TRBJ1-1 TRBV19 NA NA TGTGCCAGTAGTATTTTAGACAGCACTGAAGCTTTCTTT CASSILDSTEAFF
TRBJ1-2 TRBV4-1 once NA TGCGCCAGCAGCCAAGAAACACGCAGGGCAACCCACTATGGCTACACCTTC CASSQETRRATHYGYTF
TRBJ2-5 TRBV13 NA NA TGTGCCAGCAGCGTAGGAATGGGTGGGGAGCAGTACTTC CASSVGMGGEQYF
TRBJ2-7 TRBV11-2 NA NA TGTGCCAGCAGCCAGGGGGCCGTGGCGGGAGTTAGCTACGAGCAGTACTTC CASSQGAVAGVSYEQYF
TRBJ2-1 TRBV27 NA NA TGTGCCAGCAGCACGGGATCATCCGGGACCTACCTAAACAATGAGCAGTTCTTC CASSTGSSGTYLNNEQFF
TRBJ1-1 TRBV7-2 once NA TGTGCCAGCAGCACGGACGGTGCAGGTGAAGCTTTCTTT CASSTDGAGEAFF
TRBJ1-4 TRBV6-1 NA TRBD1 TGTGCCAGCAGCGCCACAGGGGGTTTTGGAAAACTGTTTTTT CASSATGGFGKLFF
TRBJ1-1 TRBV9 NA NA TGTGCCAGCAGCGTAGTAGGAAACTGGTGGGGATCGGGGGCCACTGAAGCTTTCTTT CASSVVGNWWGSGATEAFF
TRBJ1-5 TRBV28 NA NA TGTGCCAGCAGTTTTTCTCGTTATAGCAATCAGCCCCAGCATTTT CASSFSRYSNQPQHF
TRBJ2-7 TRBV28 once NA TGTGCCAGCAGTTTCGCTACGGAGGCCAACGAGCAGTACTTC CASSFATEANEQYF
TRBJ2-7 TRBV7-2 NA NA TGTGCCAGCAGCTCACTAGGAACCTCCTACGAGCAGTACTTC CASSSLGTSYEQYF
TRBJ2-7 TRBV6-5 NA NA TGTGCCAGCAGTTACTCGATAGGCCGATCCTACGAGCAGTACTTC CASSYSIGRSYEQYF
TRBJ2-2 TRBV6-5 NA NA TGTGCCAGCAGTTTGGGGTACACCGGGGAGCTGTTTTTT CASSLGYTGELFF
TRBJ1-1 TRBV5-5 NA NA TGTGCCAGCACCGCAGCCGGGTACACTGAAGCTTTCTTT CASTAAGYTEAFF
TRBJ1-2 TRBV6-5 NA NA TGTGCCAGCAGTTACTCCGAAGGTTGGGAGGGCTACACCTTC CASSYSEGWEGYTF
TRBJ2-7 TRBV27 NA NA TGTGCCAGCAGAGGGAGTGGCTTTTACGAGCAGTACTTC CASRGSGFYEQYF
TRBJ1-1 TRBV28 NA NA TGTGCCAGCAGTCCCCCGACGGGGAACACTGAAGCTTTCTTT CASSPPTGNTEAFF
TRBJ1-6 TRBV19 NA TRBD1 TGTGCCAAAAGGACAGGGTATAATTCACCCCTCCACTTT CAKRTGYNSPLHF
TRBJ1-1 TRBV28 NA NA TGTGCCAGCACTCGCGGGGTCAACACTGAAGCTTTCTTT CASTRGVNTEAFF